This T cell receptor beta chain emerged from a study of post-analysis software for immune sequencing data (dated by TCRdb to between 2015 and 2016). Background on the whole study: The recorded disease courses included relapsing-remitting, secondary progressive and progressive-relapsing multiple sclerosis, and some patients had no subtype annotation. The patient repertoires were compared against 11 previously published healthy control repertoires obtained from donors aged about 6 to 28 years. A subset of samples was prepared in parallel using single-end sample barcoding, then pooled and co-amplified after Illumina adapter ligation. Results the study describes overall, beyond this receptor: Strong co-clustering of samples prepared in the same batch was shown by direct clustering with F measure, prompting a batch-effect correction. Compared with controls, multiple sclerosis patients had significantly lower normalized Chao1 diversity, a finding suggesting substantial peripheral T-cell clonal expansion. The multiple sclerosis patient group was slightly younger than the control group. Patients showed significantly higher frequencies than controls for several TRBV segments, among them TRBV5-6, TRBV5-1 and TRBV20-1.

TCR beta repertoires were profiled from peripheral blood of 10 to 15 young patients with multiple sclerosis to demonstrate the VDJtools post-analysis software. The multiple sclerosis patients were children and adolescents ranging in age from roughly 6 to 15 years. The germline V gene supplies CDR1 SQVTM and CDR2 ANQGSEA. The CDR3 sequence holds 13 residues, the cysteine and phenylalanine included. CDR3 DNA is the only sequence kept; it has 39 bases, read in frame from the first base. Compared with germline, V lacks 6 bases and J lacks 6 bases; bases without a gene match: 8. As to this clonotype: Its target antigen remains unknown. The record has no base qualities; no much larger clone is one base away.

The method behind the library was PCR. The instrument given in TCRdb is Illumina HiSeq 2500. To reduce PCR and sequencing biases, unique molecular identifiers were built into the TCR beta cDNA libraries. Per 1 to 10 million input T cells, roughly 0.5 million cDNA molecules were obtained, such that each molecule approximated one T cell. The patient libraries were prepared and sequenced using the same protocol as the earlier healthy control dataset. Within a given batch, samples were prepared together, multiplexed and sequenced on the same HiSeq lane. The source study handled its data this way. MIGEC handled the raw barcoded reads, throwing out single-read molecular identifier groups before consensus assembly and CDR3 extraction. Clonotype tables were post-analysed with VDJtools, and diversity was normalized by down-sampling all datasets to the smallest sample size. To correct batch-related cross-sample contamination, repertoire overlap clustering matched CDR3 amino acid sequences but not nucleotide sequences. The raw public reads went through TCRdb reprocessing: fastp at Q25, MiXCR clone calling, in-frame beta chains kept. One record per CDR3 amino acid sequence lists the most common genes and DNA. It is TCRdb's table, rather than the study itself, that gives the V and J calls and clone size. The sample includes 650,000 to 900,000 distinct CDR3 sequences, with roughly 46% observed a single time. The biggest ten clones account for approximately 4.4% of the sample.

This TCR came from a girl aged 10 to 17 with multiple sclerosis. The sample comprised blood. The chain is made from TRBV29-1 and TRBJ2-1; 7 nucleotides in the junction match TRBD2. The sequenced DNA: TGCAGCGTCTTAGCGGGTGGTCGCAATGAGCAGTTCTTC. Translated, it gives CSVLAGGRNEQFF.